A single sample gave rise to the 10 T cell receptor beta chains below, sequenced in a study of blood T cell repertoires in COVID-19. This table comes from immunoSEQ multiplex PCR, and its TCRdb copy is limited to in-frame clones, with some not included. Of around 270,000 clones in the sample, approximately 83% were seen once. The source material was peripheral blood. These receptors were taken from a person aged 70 to 80 with COVID-19, enrolled during active disease.

The genes are TRBV7-2 and TRBJ2-7; 8 positions match TRBD2. The trim removed 6 bases at V and 5 bases at J, leaving 6 bases unmatched. The CDR3 totals 13 residues. Germline CDR1 reads SGHTA; CDR2 reads FQGNSA. CDR3 DNA: TGTGCCAGCAGTCGTAGCGGGGTTAACGAGCAGTACTTC. Its protein is CASSRSGVNEQYF.

The V gene is TRBV5-5, the J gene TRBJ2-4; 10 positions agree with TRBD2. Germline V gene sequence: CDR1 SGHKS, CDR2 YYEKEE (reference sequence). This CDR3 spans 19 amino acids. The trim removed 1 base at V and 1 base at J, leaving 11 bases unmatched. In DNA form, the CDR3 reads TGTGCCAGCAGCTTGACGGTCTGGGCTAGCGGGGGTGCCAAAAACATTCAGTACTTC. Its translation is CASSLTVWASGGAKNIQYF.

The rearrangement joins TRBV6-5 to TRBJ2-1, with D perhaps matching TRBD2 (6 bases). Per germline, CDR1 MNHEY and CDR2 SVGAGI. The ends were cut back, 5 bases at V and 6 bases at J, with 11 bases in the middle. The CDR3 extends over 13 amino acids. CDR3 sequence (DNA): TGTGCCAGCAGTCTCGGACTATTCAATGAGCAGTTCTTC. It specifies CASSLGLFNEQFF.

Written as DNA, the CDR3 is TGTGCCAGCAGCCCGGGACTAGCGGGAGGCGCCAAAAACATTCAGTACTTC. Translation: CASSPGLAGGAKNIQYF. This chain joins TRBV9 and TRBJ2-4; 15 bases match TRBD2. This CDR3 spans 17 amino acids. Germline CDR1 is SGDLS and CDR2 is YYNGEE. Losses at the gene ends were 4 bases for V and 1 base for J; bases not matched to a gene: 3.

V usage is TRBV18 and J usage is TRBJ1-4; the match to TRBD1 covers 7 bases. The ends lost 2 bases at V and 7 bases at J; junction bases unmatched: 4. Germline-derived CDR1 and CDR2 are KGHSH and LQKENI. This CDR3 has 14 residues. Here the CDR3 DNA reads TGTGCCAGCTCACCAGGAAACAGGGGTGAAAAACTGTTTTTT. Encoded protein: CASSPGNRGEKLFF. Combining the CDR3 with reference TRBV18 and TRBJ1-4 gives the whole variable domain NAGVMQNPRHLVRRRGQEARLRCSPMKGHSHVYWYRQLPEEGLKFMVYLQKENIIDESGMPKERFSAEFPKEGPSILRIQQVVRGDSAAYFCASSPGNRGEKLFFGSGTQLSVL.

The V gene is TRBV7-6, the J gene TRBJ2-7, with TRBD1 matching over 9 bases. The J segment lost 3 bases and the V segment lost 7 bases, leaving 7 bases of the junction unmatched. This CDR3 has 14 amino acids. The V gene's germline CDR1 is SGHVS and CDR2 FNYEAQ. Here the CDR3 DNA reads TGTGCCAGCAATCCAGGGACAGGGAACTACGAGCAGTACTTC. This encodes CASNPGTGNYEQYF. Looking up the rest from reference TRBV7-6 and TRBJ2-7 gives the full variable domain: GAGVSQSPRYKVTKRGQDVALRCDPISGHVSLYWYRQALGQGPEFLTYFNYEAQQDKSGLPNDRFSAERPEGSISTLTIQRTEQRDSAMYRCASNPGTGNYEQYFGPGTRLTVT.

The chain links TRBV19 to TRBJ2-7, with D possibly being TRBD2 (6 bases). The V end was cut by 5 bases, the J end by 3 bases, with 17 bases between. The CDR3 runs to 15 residues. Germline V CDR1 and CDR2: LNHDA, SQIVND (reference sequence). CDR3: CASSAGWRDFYEQYF. The CDR3 DNA sequence: TGTGCCAGTAGTGCAGGCTGGCGGGACTTCTACGAGCAGTACTTC.

V and J are TRBV5-1 and TRBJ1-4; D call uncertain. The CDR3 has 14 amino acids. Trimming took 3 bases from V and 4 from J, leaving 10 bases between them. Per germline, CDR1 SGHRS and CDR2 YFSETQ. CDR3: CASSSDGLNEKLFF. In nucleotides, the CDR3 is TGCGCCAGCAGCTCGGACGGACTTAATGAAAAACTGTTTTTT.

The chain links TRBV6-2 or TRBV6-3 to TRBJ2-1, with 9 bases fitting TRBD2. The CDR3 has 16 amino acids. V lost 4 bases, J lost 6 bases, and 10 bases stayed unmatched. The germline V gene has CDR1 MNHEY and CDR2 SVGEGT. CDR3 residues: CASSSIPGLATNEQFF. The CDR3 region has the DNA TGTGCCAGCAGTTCCATACCGGGACTAGCCACCAATGAGCAGTTCTTC.

This rearrangement joins TRBV7-9 to TRBJ1-6; TRBD1 aligns across 7 bases. CDR3 length equals 14 residues. V gave up 5 bases and J gave up 5 bases; unmatched junction bases: 3. CDR1 is SEHNR, CDR2 FQNEAQ, per germline (reference sequence). The chain's CDR3 is CASSLGQDNSPLHF. The DNA for the CDR3 is TGTGCCAGCAGCCTCGGACAGGATAATTCACCCCTCCACTTT.